These 2 T cell receptor beta chains were sequenced from one sample in a study of cytomegalovirus exposure and HLA in healthy donors. Primers for the PCR totalled 60 Vbeta and 13 Jbeta. Data came from immunoSEQ multiplex PCR; TCRdb stores just in-frame clones and leaves some out. The sample has approximately 100,000 clones, around 77% seen once; the top ten hold 10% to 11%. The sample comprised PBMCs. These receptors all stem from a man aged 35-49 years in good health and CMV-seropositive.

This rearrangement joins TRBV7-2 to TRBJ2-1; unclear D gene. V shed 1 base and J shed 0 bases, with 13 bases lying between them. This CDR3 has 17 residues. Germline assignment: CDR1 SGHTA and CDR2 FQGNSA. This chain's CDR3 is CASSLESAVRSYNEQFF. CDR3 coding DNA: TGTGCCAGCAGCTTAGAATCCGCAGTCCGCTCCTACAATGAGCAGTTCTTC.

V is TRBV14 and J is TRBJ2-3; D might be TRBD2 (7 bases). The CDR3 consists of 16 residues. CDR1 SGHDN and CDR2 FVKESK come from the germline V gene. V was cut by 3 bases and J by 2 bases, with 15 bases left in between. The CDR3 spells CASSQGGGSPTDTQYF. In DNA form, the CDR3 reads TGTGCCAGCAGCCAGGGGGGGGGCAGCCCCACAGATACGCAGTATTTT.